A single sample is the source of the 9 T cell receptor beta chains below, sequenced in a study of regulatory T cells in long-lasting Graves disease. Documented time point: persistent/refractory GD, antithyroid drugs over 5 years with positive TRAb. PBMC-derived RNA was used for the TCR library. CDR3-region Arm-PCR and iRepertoire HTBI primers produced the TCR beta libraries. Using its own MiXCR run on the multiplex PCR reads, TCRdb lists one record per CDR3 protein. The data hold more than 350,000 distinct CDR3 sequences, with approximately 22% observed a single time. The sequences come from peripheral blood mononuclear cells (PBMCs), collected when the disease was refractory, from a patient treated with antithyroid drugs. The receptors originated from a female donor with Graves disease.

The chain has TRBV20-1 and TRBJ1-2; no clear D. V was clipped by 0 bases and J by 4 bases, with 18 bases between them. The germline gives CDR1 DFQATT, CDR2 SNEGSKA (reference sequence). The CDR3 is 16 amino acids. CDR3 sequence (DNA): TGCAGTGCTAGAGAGGGTCAGACCCCCTTCGGCTATGGCTACACCTTC. Translation: CSAREGQTPFGYGYTF.

This clonotype was recorded at least ten times. A junction boundary mismatches the germline segment, possibly from a read error. The V and J genes are TRBV2 and TRBJ1-2; unclear D gene. The CDR3 is 12 residues long. In germline, CDR1 is SNHLY, CDR2 FYNNEI. The CDR3 coding sequence is TGTGCCAGCAGTGAAGCGCTTCAGGTGCCCGTCTTC. Its protein product is CASSEALQVPVF.

This clonotype was recorded many times. J is TRBJ2-2 and V is TRBV28; 11 bases fit TRBD2. This CDR3 contains 15 residues. The V gene's germline CDR1 is MDHEN and CDR2 SYDVKM. V lost 8 bases, J lost 1 base, and 3 bases stayed unmatched. CDR3 coding DNA: TGTGCCAGCCTGGGGACTAGCGGGAACACCGGGGAGCTGTTTTTT. This translates into CASLGTSGNTGELFF.

This clonotype was picked up one time. V is TRBV20-1 and J is TRBJ2-3, with D possibly TRBD1 on 6 matching bases. Trimming removed 6 bases at V and 2 bases at J, with 21 bases between. CDR3 length: 16 amino acids. Germline-derived CDR1 and CDR2 are DFQATT and SNEGSKA (reference sequence). CDR3: CSADGSRDINTDTQYF. DNA for the CDR3: TGCAGTGCGGATGGGAGCCGGGACATAAACACAGATACGCAGTATTTT.

A remark on this clonotype: A read error may be the cause here, since a much bigger clone is one base away. This CDR3 fails to terminate in the conserved phenylalanine or tryptophan, so it likely reflects a read error. V usage is TRBV27 and J usage is TRBJ1-2; 7 positions match TRBD1. This CDR3 spans 13 amino acids. V shed 6 bases, J shed 5 bases, and the junction held 6 bases outside the gene matches. Germline V gene sequence: CDR1 MNHEY, CDR2 SMNVEV (reference sequence). The CDR3 sequence: CASRLAGQYGYTL. Written as DNA, the CDR3 is TGTGCCAGCAGATTAGCGGGACAGTATGGCTACACCCTC.

The chain recombines TRBV6-5 with TRBJ2-1; D uncertain. Germline V gene data show CDR1 as MNHEY and CDR2 as SVGAGI. Trimming took off 0 bases at V and 4 bases at J, with 7 bases between the two ends. The CDR3 loop spans 14 amino acids. CDR3 sequence reads: CASSYSRSYNEQFF. CDR3 bases: TGTGCCAGCAGTTACTCGAGGAGTTACAATGAGCAGTTCTTC.

This clonotype occurred a few times. The chain joins TRBV7-9 to TRBJ2-5; either TRBD1 or TRBD2 may supply D (5 bases each). The length of the CDR3 is 14 residues. CDR1 is SEHNR, CDR2 FQNEAQ, per germline (reference sequence). Deletions cut 2 bases from V and 1 base from J, with 8 bases between. Written as DNA, the CDR3 is TGTGCCAGCAGCTTATCGGGGACCCAAGAGACCCAGTACTTC. Translation gives CASSLSGTQETQYF.

This clonotype was seen ten or more times. The J gene is TRBJ2-7, the V gene TRBV6-8, with D tentatively TRBD1 (6 bases). Per germline, CDR1 MNHGY and CDR2 SAAAGT. The CDR3 loop spans 14 amino acids. V lost 5 bases to trimming and J lost 2 bases, with 13 bases between them. Written as DNA, the CDR3 is TGTGCCAGCAGTCGGACAGACCATCCCTACGAGCAGTACTTC. Translation: CASSRTDHPYEQYF.

The gene calls are TRBV20-1 and TRBJ2-7; the match to TRBD1 covers 10 bases. Germline V gene data show CDR1 as DFQATT and CDR2 as SNEGSKA (reference sequence). V lost 6 bases and J lost 2; bases outside the gene matches: 10. The CDR3 runs to 15 residues. CDR3 DNA sequence: TGCAGTGCCCCGCCGGGACAGGGGCCCACCTACGAGCAGTACTTC. This gives the protein CSAPPGQGPTYEQYF.